Listed below are T cell receptor beta chains from one sample, sequenced in a study of identical twins. TCRdb ran MiXCR on the 5' RACE reads and lists one entry per CDR3 protein. The top ten clones hold under 10% of a sample with about 340,000 distinct CDR3 sequences, 9% of them seen once. The sequenced sample consisted of naive T cells sorted from blood. These receptors were obtained from a woman in her fifties or sixties in good health. CDR3s include the opening cysteine and the closing phenylalanine or tryptophan. The order of the fields is CDR3 DNA, CDR3 protein, J gene, V gene, D gene, clone size. D genes are given only for firm matches. The listing skips clone size in some rows; elsewhere it reads once, few, many or a size class.

DNA: TGTGCCAGCAGCTTAAGCGCGGCGGATACGCAGTATTTT; CDR3: CASSLSAADTQYF; J: TRBJ2-3; V: TRBV7-8; D: NA; size: few
DNA: TGTGCCAGCAGCCCACCCCGGGGCACAGAGACCCAGTACTTC; CDR3: CASSPPRGTETQYF; J: TRBJ2-5; V: TRBV21-1; D: NA; size: NA
DNA: TGTGCCAGCAGCTGGACAGCTGGAAACACCATATATTTT; CDR3: CASSWTAGNTIYF; J: TRBJ1-3; V: TRBV27; D: NA; size: many
DNA: TGTGCCAGCAGCAACCCAGCTAGCGGGAGGGCGCAAGAGACCCAGTACTTC; CDR3: CASSNPASGRAQETQYF; J: TRBJ2-5; V: TRBV11-2; D: TRBD2; size: NA
DNA: TGCAGTGCTAGATCCCTACGGGGCGGGGAGCTGTTTTTT; CDR3: CSARSLRGGELFF; J: TRBJ2-2; V: TRBV20-1; D: NA; size: few
DNA: TGTGCCAGCAGCGAGTGGGGGGAGCTCAATCAGCCCCAGCATTTT; CDR3: CASSEWGELNQPQHF; J: TRBJ1-5; V: TRBV7-8; D: NA; size: few
DNA: TGCAGTGCTAGGGTGGGGGTGGTAGACATTCAGTACTTC; CDR3: CSARVGVVDIQYF; J: TRBJ2-4; V: TRBV20-1; D: NA; size: many
DNA: TGTGCCAGCAGAAGGACAGGGAGCAATCAGCCCCAGCATTTT; CDR3: CASRRTGSNQPQHF; J: TRBJ1-5; V: TRBV2; D: TRBD1; size: NA
DNA: TGTGCCAGCAGCCAAGGAATGCAGGGGAAATACTTC; CDR3: CASSQGMQGKYF; J: TRBJ2-4; V: TRBV3-1; D: NA; size: NA
DNA: TGCGCCAGCAGCCAAGGTTTGTTCGGGCGGGCTAATGAGCAGTTCTTC; CDR3: CASSQGLFGRANEQFF; J: TRBJ2-1; V: TRBV4-1; D: NA; size: NA
DNA: TGTGCCACCAGTGATCCAAGGACTAGCGGGAGCCCCGAGACCCAGTACTTC; CDR3: CATSDPRTSGSPETQYF; J: TRBJ2-5; V: TRBV24-1; D: TRBD2; size: NA
DNA: TGTGCCTGGAATGTTGGGGTTAATCAGCCCCAGCATTTT; CDR3: CAWNVGVNQPQHF; J: TRBJ1-5; V: TRBV30; D: NA; size: few
DNA: TGCAGTGCTAGAGATTGGGGACTCCTGGAAGGCGAGCAGTACTTC; CDR3: CSARDWGLLEGEQYF; J: TRBJ2-7; V: TRBV20-1; D: NA; size: few
DNA: TGTGCCAGCGGAAAACAGGGAAGGAGCAATCAGCCCCAGCATTTT; CDR3: CASGKQGRSNQPQHF; J: TRBJ1-5; V: TRBV5-6; D: NA; size: many
DNA: TGCGCCAGCAGCGTACCAGCGGGAGGCCCAGATACGCAGTATTTT; CDR3: CASSVPAGGPDTQYF; J: TRBJ2-3; V: TRBV5-1; D: TRBD2; size: many
DNA: TGTGCCAGCAGTGAATTTGTTTTAAGGGACAGGAGGAACACCGGGGAGCTGTTTTTT; CDR3: CASSEFVLRDRRNTGELFF; J: TRBJ2-2; V: TRBV25-1; D: TRBD1; size: NA
DNA: TGTGCCAGCAGCTTTGGACAGGGAACCTACAATGAGCAGTTCTTC; CDR3: CASSFGQGTYNEQFF; J: TRBJ2-1; V: TRBV9; D: TRBD1; size: few